Each of the 23 T cell receptor beta chains below was sequenced from the same sample in a study of T cells in Graves' hyperthyroidism and ophthalmopathy. Amplification yielded TCR beta CDR3 regions, with RNA transcripts as the source. The HTBI primer set was used in a first-round RT-PCR of the TCR CDR3. TCRdb reanalysed the multiplex PCR reads using MiXCR and keeps one entry per CDR3 protein. Here the sample spans 350,000 to 400,000 distinct CDR3 sequences, less than 20% being singletons. Sequences were obtained from blood. These receptors were collected from a man between 18 and 35 years old with Graves' ophthalmopathy.

This clonotype was counted at least ten times. The rearrangement links TRBV20-1 to TRBJ1-1; no definite D call. This CDR3 contains 11 residues. Germline CDR1 DFQATT, CDR2 SNEGSKA (reference sequence). Trimming left V 8 bases short and J 0 bases short, with 7 bases between. The CDR3 reads CSFPLNTEAFF. The CDR3, as DNA: TGCAGTTTCCCCTTGAACACTGAAGCTTTCTTT.

This clonotype appeared a few times. This chain links TRBV7-8 with TRBJ1-5; D ambiguous. The CDR3 extends over 14 amino acids. From germline, CDR1 is SGHVS and CDR2 FQNEAQ. CDR3 nucleotides: TGTGCTACAAGGTCCGGCTTGAGCAATCAGCCCCAGCATTTT. Translated, it gives CATRSGLSNQPQHF.

V and J are TRBV28 and TRBJ2-1; 15 bases line up with TRBD2. Germline CDR1 and CDR2: MDHEN and SYDVKM. V lost 8 bases to trimming and J lost 0 bases; unmatched junction nucleotides: 5. This CDR3 comprises 17 residues. CDR3 in amino acids: CASLGLAGGPSYNEQFF. In nucleotides, the CDR3 is TGTGCCAGCCTCGGACTAGCGGGGGGGCCCTCCTACAATGAGCAGTTCTTC.

Many counts were recorded for this clonotype. The rearrangement joins TRBV24-1 to TRBJ1-1; TRBD1 matches 7 bases. The V and J ends lost 2 bases and 1 base, in that order; junction bases with no gene match: 6. This CDR3 has 16 amino acids. Germline lookup yields CDR1 KGHDR and CDR2 SFDVKD. The CDR3 region has the DNA TGTGCCACCAGTGATTCGGCAGGGGGACCGAACACTGAAGCTTTCTTT. It is translated as CATSDSAGGPNTEAFF.

This clonotype was detected ten times or more. The chain links TRBV7-2 to TRBJ2-5; no firm D call. V lost 4 bases and J lost 2, with 11 bases in between. Germline lookup yields CDR1 SGHTA and CDR2 FQGNSA. The CDR3 loop spans 14 amino acids. The CDR3 reads CASSSSGLQETQYF. The CDR3 bases are TGTGCCAGCAGCTCATCCGGGTTACAAGAGACCCAGTACTTC. Together with reference TRBV7-2 and TRBJ2-5, the CDR3 gives the full variable domain: GAGVSQSPSNKVTEKGKDVELRCDPISGHTALYWYRQSLGQGLEFLIYFQGNSAPDKSGLPSDRFSAERTGGSVSTLTIQRTQQEDSAVYLCASSSSGLQETQYFGPGTRLLVL.

This clonotype was counted at least ten times. V gene TRBV2 combines with J gene TRBJ2-1; 9 bases fit TRBD2. Germline assignment: CDR1 SNHLY and CDR2 FYNNEI. CDR3 length: 17 residues. The trim removed 7 bases at V and 1 base at J, leaving 11 bases unmatched. CDR3: CASNDGAGGPSYNEQFF. The CDR3 DNA reads as TGTGCCAGCAATGATGGAGCGGGGGGCCCTTCCTACAATGAGCAGTTCTTC.

There are many counts of this clonotype. V usage is TRBV2 and J usage is TRBJ1-3; 7 nucleotides align to TRBD1. From germline, CDR1 is SNHLY and CDR2 FYNNEI. The CDR3 extends over 17 amino acids. J gave up 3 bases and V 7 bases, and 15 bases lay outside the gene matches. This CDR3 is CASTPFPGQLIGNTIYF. The DNA of the CDR3 is TGTGCCAGCACACCTTTCCCGGGACAGCTGATTGGAAACACCATATATTTT.

This clonotype occurred many times. At one of its ends the junction is not consistent with the germline gene, which may arise from a read error. The chain combines TRBV5-5 with TRBJ1-6, with a weak D call TRBD1 (6 bases). Germline lookup yields CDR1 SGHKS and CDR2 YYEKEE (reference sequence). The CDR3 has 14 residues. The CDR3 here is CASSLDRSNSPLHF. The CDR3 DNA sequence: TGTGCCAGCAGTTTGGACAGATCTAATTCACCCCTCCACTTT.

This clonotype was observed many times. This chain uses TRBV2 with TRBJ2-1; TRBD1 matches 10 bases. The germline V gene encodes CDR1 SNHLY and CDR2 FYNNEI. The CDR3 has 13 amino acids. The V segment lost 7 bases and the J segment 6 bases; nucleotides outside the gene matches: 3. The CDR3 region has the DNA TGTGCCAGCACTCGGACAGGGGGCAATGAGCAGTTCTTC. It is translated as CASTRTGGNEQFF.

This clonotype was seen at least ten times. The chain carries TRBV2 and TRBJ1-2, with 7 bases matching TRBD1. The CDR3 runs 14 residues. The ends lost 6 bases at V and 4 bases at J; junction bases unmatched: 8. Germline CDR1 reads SNHLY; CDR2 reads FYNNEI. CDR3 sequence (DNA): TGTGCCAGCAGGACTGAGGGGGCGACCTATGGCTACACCTTC. Protein product: CASRTEGATYGYTF.

This clonotype occurred many times. The chain has TRBV11-2 and TRBJ1-6; D might be TRBD1 (6 bases). There are 15 residues in the CDR3. The V end was cut by 4 bases, the J end by 10 bases, with 17 bases between. The germline V gene has CDR1 SGHAT and CDR2 FQNNGV. CDR3 nucleotides: TGTGCCAGCAGCTATTCAGGGGAATTAGAGTCACCCCTCCACTTT. It encodes CASSYSGELESPLHF.

About this clonotype itself: This clone may be a read error of a much larger clone one base away. This sequence joins TRBV20-1 and TRBJ2-5, with D perhaps matching TRBD1 (5 bases). The germline V gene encodes CDR1 DFQATT and CDR2 SNEGSKA (reference sequence). The CDR3 covers 14 residues. The CDR3 is CGASTDSLGETQYF. The CDR3 DNA reads as TGCGGTGCTTCGACAGACTCCTTGGGAGAGACCCAGTACTTC.

The chain is built from TRBV11-2 and TRBJ2-6, with D perhaps being TRBD1 or TRBD2 (6 bases each). Germline loops: CDR1 SGHAT, CDR2 FQNNGV. V was clipped by 6 bases and J by 0 bases, with 15 bases between them. The CDR3 loop spans 17 amino acids. The CDR3 sequence: CASRRGQGSSGANVLTF. In DNA, the CDR3 is TGTGCCAGCAGACGGGGGCAGGGCAGCTCTGGGGCCAACGTCCTGACTTTC.

V usage is TRBV7-9 and J usage is TRBJ1-6; D gene unclear. This CDR3 region has 12 residues. Trimming removed 2 bases at V and 7 bases at J, with 3 bases between. Germline CDR1 reads SEHNR; CDR2 reads FQNEAQ (reference sequence). The CDR3 spells CASSLPNSPLHF. The CDR3 region has the DNA TGTGCCAGCAGCTTACCGAATTCACCCCTCCACTTT.

This clonotype was counted a few times. The chain joins TRBV6-2 or TRBV6-3 to TRBJ2-5; D gene uncertain. The CDR3 is 14 amino acids. The germline V and J ends were trimmed by 0 bases and 5 bases, with 10 bases remaining between them. The germline CDR1 and CDR2 sequences are MNHEY and SVGEGT. The CDR3 loop is CASSYSRSAETQYF. CDR3 nucleotide sequence: TGTGCCAGCAGTTACTCGAGGAGTGCCGAGACCCAGTACTTC.

Note on this clonotype: This clone may be a read error of a much larger clone one base away. V is TRBV12-3 or TRBV12-4 and J is TRBJ1-1; D remains unclear. This CDR3 is 10 amino acids long. In nucleotides, the CDR3 is TGTGCCAGCAGGACCACTGAAGCTCTCTTT. Amino acid sequence: CASRTTEALF.

The chain couples TRBV10-1 to TRBJ2-7; 7 bases match TRBD2. Germline values: CDR1 WNHNN, CDR2 SYGVQD (reference sequence). With 10 bases clipped from V and 5 bases from J, the junction kept 23 bases outside the gene matches. The CDR3 runs to 17 residues. The CDR3 reads CATGRTLSRPVFDEQYF. DNA of the CDR3: TGCGCCACCGGGAGGACTCTGTCCAGACCGGTATTCGACGAGCAGTACTTC.

This clonotype came up a few times. The chain recombines TRBV29-1 with TRBJ2-5; D might be TRBD2 (6 bases). Germline assignment: CDR1 SQVTM and CDR2 ANQGSEA. The CDR3 runs 15 residues. V lost 0 bases and J 2 bases, leaving 13 bases between the germline ends. The DNA for the CDR3 is TGCAGCGTTGAAGAGAAACTAGCCCTACAAGAGACCCAGTACTTC. Amino acids: CSVEEKLALQETQYF. Using reference TRBV29-1 and TRBJ2-5 for the parts outside the CDR3, the full variable domain is SAVISQKPSRDICQRGTSLTIQCQVDSQVTMMFWYRQQPGQSLTLIATANQGSEATYESGFVIDKFPISRPNLTFSTLTVSNMSPEDSSIYLCSVEEKLALQETQYFGPGTRLLVL.

This clonotype was seen ten or more times. This rearrangement joins TRBV10-3 to TRBJ1-1; D call uncertain. The CDR3 length is 13 residues. Trimming took off 2 bases at V and 0 bases at J, with 4 bases between the two ends. The germline gives CDR1 ENHRY, CDR2 SYGVKD. The CDR3 loop reads CAISEGVNTEAFF. CDR3 sequence (DNA): TGTGCCATCAGTGAGGGGGTGAACACTGAAGCTTTCTTT.

The table lists this clonotype with many counts. This chain links TRBV5-1 with TRBJ2-7; the D gene is possibly TRBD1 (6 bases). There are 11 residues in the CDR3. Trimming pared 4 bases from V and 7 bases from J, leaving 9 bases between. Germline values: CDR1 SGHRS, CDR2 YFSETQ. CDR3 region: CASSTGQEQYF. In DNA, the CDR3 is TGCGCCAGCAGCACCGGACAGGAGCAGTACTTC.

This clonotype was recorded at least ten times. The chain carries TRBV20-1 and TRBJ2-7; D call uncertain. CDR1 and CDR2 (germline): DFQATT, SNEGSKA (reference sequence). Trimming left V 5 bases short and J 1 base short, with 15 bases between. The CDR3 loop spans 14 amino acids. The CDR3 reads CSAGPHSGSYEQYF. The CDR3 coding sequence is TGCAGTGCTGGGCCCCACTCCGGATCCTACGAGCAGTACTTC.

A few counts support this clonotype. Here the CDR3 reads CASSSSGPYYGYTF. CDR3 bases: TGTGCCAGCAGTTCGTCCGGACCGTATTATGGCTACACCTTC. The chain is built from TRBV27 and TRBJ1-2; D is uncertain. Germline-derived CDR1 and CDR2 are MNHEY and SMNVEV (reference sequence). The CDR3 is 14 residues long. Trimming left V 4 bases short and J 5 bases short, with 14 bases between.

V and J are TRBV6-5 and TRBJ1-4, with D perhaps TRBD1 (5 bases). V lost 3 bases to trimming and J lost 7 bases, with 24 bases between them. This CDR3 spans 18 amino acids. Germline values: CDR1 MNHEY, CDR2 SVGAGI. In nucleotides, the CDR3 is TGTGCCAGCAGTTATGGAGGGGCAGGGAACGATAGTGGTGAAAAACTGTTTTTT. Translation gives CASSYGGAGNDSGEKLFF.